The clone carrying this TCR beta chain was picked up a small number of times. Together with a sample-barcoded 5' primer, a J-beta primer mix was included in a second PCR lasting roughly 6 to 12 cycles. From the 5' RACE reads, TCRdb called clonotypes with MiXCR, one entry per CDR3 protein. This table has 760,000 or so distinct CDR3 sequences, about 25% appearing once. These data belong to a study of blood T cells in healthy people across ages. Investigators took ten milliliters of peripheral blood from every donor. The CDR3 runs to 17 residues. V trimming: 0 bases; J trimming: 4 bases; junction bases outside the gene matches: 9. Germline CDR1 MGHRA, CDR2 YSYEKL. These data were also reused for a study on T cells of mothers and their children.

The sequencing input was blood. The sequence was collected from a boy younger than 18 in good health. The chain is built from TRBV4-1 and TRBJ1-5; 7 bases match TRBD1. The CDR3 loop is CASSQDQSGGKNQPQHF. DNA of the CDR3: TGCGCCAGCAGCCAAGATCAGTCAGGGGGGAAAAATCAGCCCCAGCATTTT.